These 2 T cell receptor beta chains originate from one sample sequenced in a study of T cell responses to AZD1222 COVID-19 vaccine. Measured with immunoSEQ multiplex PCR; TCRdb has only the in-frame clones, and not every one. The sample lists more than 95,000 clones; about 87% were seen once. Here the sequenced sample was peripheral blood, taken on day 0 of AZD1222 vaccination. These receptors all come from an adult in good health.

The J gene is TRBJ2-3, the V gene TRBV2; a possible D gene is TRBD2 (5 bases). V was pared by 6 bases and J by 1 base, with 17 bases between. CDR1 and CDR2 (germline): SNHLY, FYNNEI. This CDR3 comprises 16 residues. CDR3 bases: TGTGCCAGCAGCGAGACCGGGATTCGGGGCACAGATACGCAGTATTTT. Translated: CASSETGIRGTDTQYF. The whole variable domain, filled in from reference TRBV2 and TRBJ2-3, reads EPEVTQTPSHQVTQMGQEVILRCVPISNHLYFYWYRQILGQKVEFLVSFYNNEISEKSEIFDDQFSVERPDGSNFTLKIRSTKLEDSAMYFCASSETGIRGTDTQYFGPGTRLTVL.

V usage is TRBV28 and J usage is TRBJ2-2; possible D gene TRBD1, 5 bases. This CDR3 is 18 amino acids long. V gave up 6 bases and J gave up 3 bases, with 23 bases separating them. CDR1 and CDR2 from the germline V gene are MDHEN and SYDVKM. Here the CDR3 DNA reads TGTGCCAGCAGCCAAGGGGTGCGATTGGGCAGAGACACCGGGGAGCTGTTTTTT. It yields the protein CASSQGVRLGRDTGELFF.